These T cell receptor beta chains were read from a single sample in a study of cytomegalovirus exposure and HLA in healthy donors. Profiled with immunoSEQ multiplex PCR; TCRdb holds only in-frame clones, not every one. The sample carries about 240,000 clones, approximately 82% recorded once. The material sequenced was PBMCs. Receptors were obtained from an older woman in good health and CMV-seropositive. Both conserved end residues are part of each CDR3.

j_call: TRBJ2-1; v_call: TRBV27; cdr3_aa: CASSLLASGRNEQFF
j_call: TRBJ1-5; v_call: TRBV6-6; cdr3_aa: CASRGTGDGNQPQHF
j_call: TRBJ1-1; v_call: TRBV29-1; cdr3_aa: CSSEASTHTEAFF
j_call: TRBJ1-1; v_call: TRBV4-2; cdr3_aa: CASSQDKWQGNTEAFF
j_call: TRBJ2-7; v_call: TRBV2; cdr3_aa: CASSKTGFHEQYF
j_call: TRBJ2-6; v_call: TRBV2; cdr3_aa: CASSLARLTF
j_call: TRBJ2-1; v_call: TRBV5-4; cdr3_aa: CASSHPGTGGNEQFF
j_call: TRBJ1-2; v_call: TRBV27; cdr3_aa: CASSKYSARGLGGYTF
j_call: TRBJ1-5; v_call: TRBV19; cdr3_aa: CASSILTGFHQPQHF
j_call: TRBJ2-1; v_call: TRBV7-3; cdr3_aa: CASSLNVLAGGNEQFF
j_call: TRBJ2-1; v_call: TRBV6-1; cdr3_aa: CASSRGTEQFF
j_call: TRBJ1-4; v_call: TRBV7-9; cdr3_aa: CSSSLDTGREKLFF
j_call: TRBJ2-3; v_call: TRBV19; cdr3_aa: CASSIGTSGSWDSTDTQYF
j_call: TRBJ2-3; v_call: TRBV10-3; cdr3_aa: CAISENSGRASDTQYF
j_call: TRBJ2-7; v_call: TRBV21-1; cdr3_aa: CATRWGTSGSKAYEQYF
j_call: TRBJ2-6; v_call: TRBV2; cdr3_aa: CASSERDRARGGSGANVLTF
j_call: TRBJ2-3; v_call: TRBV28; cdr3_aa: CASSFGGSGEDTQYF
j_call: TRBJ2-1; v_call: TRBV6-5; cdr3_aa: CASSLTRGSSYNEQFF
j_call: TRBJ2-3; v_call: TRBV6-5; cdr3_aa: CASTLLGGSDTQYF
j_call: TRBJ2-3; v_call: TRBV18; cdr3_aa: CASSPVGAGTDTQYF
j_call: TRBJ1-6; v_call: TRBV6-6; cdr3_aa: CASSYSTRSPLHF
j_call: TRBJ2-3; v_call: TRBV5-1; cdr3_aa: CASSLDTAGTDTQYF
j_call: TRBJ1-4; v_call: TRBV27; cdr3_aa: CASSFTGTGDSKLFF
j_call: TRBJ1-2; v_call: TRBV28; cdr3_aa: CASSLKGVGPYGYTF
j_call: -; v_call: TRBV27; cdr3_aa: CASSLSTGGNEQYF
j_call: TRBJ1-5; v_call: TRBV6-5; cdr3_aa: CASSPGWSNQPQHF
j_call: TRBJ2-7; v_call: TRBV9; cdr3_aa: CASSAGTSSYEQYF
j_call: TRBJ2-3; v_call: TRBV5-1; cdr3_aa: CASRARGVGTDTQYF
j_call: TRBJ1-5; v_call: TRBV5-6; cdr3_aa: CASSLPSQPQHF
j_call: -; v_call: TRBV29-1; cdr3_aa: CSVEDLTGSEQYF
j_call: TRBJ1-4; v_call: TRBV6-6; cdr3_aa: CASSYDTGTGGKLFF
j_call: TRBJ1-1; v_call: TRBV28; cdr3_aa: CASSAAQGALFF
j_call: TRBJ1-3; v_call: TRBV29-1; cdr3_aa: CSVGLPSGNTIYF
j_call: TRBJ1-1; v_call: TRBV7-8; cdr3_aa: CASSLAPARRMNTEAFF
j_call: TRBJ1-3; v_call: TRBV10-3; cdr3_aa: CAISDRGQASGNTIYF
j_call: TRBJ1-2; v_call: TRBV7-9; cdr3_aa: CASSPPRGLHYGYTF
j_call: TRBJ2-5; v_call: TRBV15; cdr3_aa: CATSRDPFQETQYF
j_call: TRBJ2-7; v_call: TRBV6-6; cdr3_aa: CASSGRQYEQYF
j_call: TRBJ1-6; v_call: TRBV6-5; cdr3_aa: CASSYSTRAAYSPLHF
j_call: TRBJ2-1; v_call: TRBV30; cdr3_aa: CAWSTSSGHSSYNEQFF
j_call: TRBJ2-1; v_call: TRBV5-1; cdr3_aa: CASSLTRTSGRGAGNEQFF
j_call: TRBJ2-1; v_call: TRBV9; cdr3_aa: CASSVFGYEQFF
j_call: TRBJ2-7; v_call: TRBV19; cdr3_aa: CASSNLAGGPGYEQYF
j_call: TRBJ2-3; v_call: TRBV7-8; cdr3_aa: CASSLDGTIVGGTQYF
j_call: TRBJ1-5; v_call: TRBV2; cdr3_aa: CASSDVGVGEPQHF
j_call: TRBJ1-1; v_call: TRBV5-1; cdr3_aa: CASRPQTGILEAFF
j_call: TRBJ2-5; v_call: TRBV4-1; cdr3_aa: CASSQVPGETQYF
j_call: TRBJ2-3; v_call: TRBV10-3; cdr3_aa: CAIKGTGTDTQYF